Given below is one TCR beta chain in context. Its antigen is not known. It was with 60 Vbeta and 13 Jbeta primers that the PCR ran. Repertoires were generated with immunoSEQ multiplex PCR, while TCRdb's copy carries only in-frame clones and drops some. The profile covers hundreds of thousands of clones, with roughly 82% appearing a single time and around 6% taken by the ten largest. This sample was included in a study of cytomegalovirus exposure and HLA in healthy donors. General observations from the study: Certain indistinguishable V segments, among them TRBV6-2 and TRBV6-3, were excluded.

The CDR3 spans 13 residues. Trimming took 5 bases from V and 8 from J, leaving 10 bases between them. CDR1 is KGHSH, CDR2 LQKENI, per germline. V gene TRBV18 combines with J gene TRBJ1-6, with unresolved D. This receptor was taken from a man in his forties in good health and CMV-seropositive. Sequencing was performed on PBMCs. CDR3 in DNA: TGTGCCAGCTCAGACTCAGCAGATTCACCCCTCCACTTT. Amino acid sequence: CASSDSADSPLHF.